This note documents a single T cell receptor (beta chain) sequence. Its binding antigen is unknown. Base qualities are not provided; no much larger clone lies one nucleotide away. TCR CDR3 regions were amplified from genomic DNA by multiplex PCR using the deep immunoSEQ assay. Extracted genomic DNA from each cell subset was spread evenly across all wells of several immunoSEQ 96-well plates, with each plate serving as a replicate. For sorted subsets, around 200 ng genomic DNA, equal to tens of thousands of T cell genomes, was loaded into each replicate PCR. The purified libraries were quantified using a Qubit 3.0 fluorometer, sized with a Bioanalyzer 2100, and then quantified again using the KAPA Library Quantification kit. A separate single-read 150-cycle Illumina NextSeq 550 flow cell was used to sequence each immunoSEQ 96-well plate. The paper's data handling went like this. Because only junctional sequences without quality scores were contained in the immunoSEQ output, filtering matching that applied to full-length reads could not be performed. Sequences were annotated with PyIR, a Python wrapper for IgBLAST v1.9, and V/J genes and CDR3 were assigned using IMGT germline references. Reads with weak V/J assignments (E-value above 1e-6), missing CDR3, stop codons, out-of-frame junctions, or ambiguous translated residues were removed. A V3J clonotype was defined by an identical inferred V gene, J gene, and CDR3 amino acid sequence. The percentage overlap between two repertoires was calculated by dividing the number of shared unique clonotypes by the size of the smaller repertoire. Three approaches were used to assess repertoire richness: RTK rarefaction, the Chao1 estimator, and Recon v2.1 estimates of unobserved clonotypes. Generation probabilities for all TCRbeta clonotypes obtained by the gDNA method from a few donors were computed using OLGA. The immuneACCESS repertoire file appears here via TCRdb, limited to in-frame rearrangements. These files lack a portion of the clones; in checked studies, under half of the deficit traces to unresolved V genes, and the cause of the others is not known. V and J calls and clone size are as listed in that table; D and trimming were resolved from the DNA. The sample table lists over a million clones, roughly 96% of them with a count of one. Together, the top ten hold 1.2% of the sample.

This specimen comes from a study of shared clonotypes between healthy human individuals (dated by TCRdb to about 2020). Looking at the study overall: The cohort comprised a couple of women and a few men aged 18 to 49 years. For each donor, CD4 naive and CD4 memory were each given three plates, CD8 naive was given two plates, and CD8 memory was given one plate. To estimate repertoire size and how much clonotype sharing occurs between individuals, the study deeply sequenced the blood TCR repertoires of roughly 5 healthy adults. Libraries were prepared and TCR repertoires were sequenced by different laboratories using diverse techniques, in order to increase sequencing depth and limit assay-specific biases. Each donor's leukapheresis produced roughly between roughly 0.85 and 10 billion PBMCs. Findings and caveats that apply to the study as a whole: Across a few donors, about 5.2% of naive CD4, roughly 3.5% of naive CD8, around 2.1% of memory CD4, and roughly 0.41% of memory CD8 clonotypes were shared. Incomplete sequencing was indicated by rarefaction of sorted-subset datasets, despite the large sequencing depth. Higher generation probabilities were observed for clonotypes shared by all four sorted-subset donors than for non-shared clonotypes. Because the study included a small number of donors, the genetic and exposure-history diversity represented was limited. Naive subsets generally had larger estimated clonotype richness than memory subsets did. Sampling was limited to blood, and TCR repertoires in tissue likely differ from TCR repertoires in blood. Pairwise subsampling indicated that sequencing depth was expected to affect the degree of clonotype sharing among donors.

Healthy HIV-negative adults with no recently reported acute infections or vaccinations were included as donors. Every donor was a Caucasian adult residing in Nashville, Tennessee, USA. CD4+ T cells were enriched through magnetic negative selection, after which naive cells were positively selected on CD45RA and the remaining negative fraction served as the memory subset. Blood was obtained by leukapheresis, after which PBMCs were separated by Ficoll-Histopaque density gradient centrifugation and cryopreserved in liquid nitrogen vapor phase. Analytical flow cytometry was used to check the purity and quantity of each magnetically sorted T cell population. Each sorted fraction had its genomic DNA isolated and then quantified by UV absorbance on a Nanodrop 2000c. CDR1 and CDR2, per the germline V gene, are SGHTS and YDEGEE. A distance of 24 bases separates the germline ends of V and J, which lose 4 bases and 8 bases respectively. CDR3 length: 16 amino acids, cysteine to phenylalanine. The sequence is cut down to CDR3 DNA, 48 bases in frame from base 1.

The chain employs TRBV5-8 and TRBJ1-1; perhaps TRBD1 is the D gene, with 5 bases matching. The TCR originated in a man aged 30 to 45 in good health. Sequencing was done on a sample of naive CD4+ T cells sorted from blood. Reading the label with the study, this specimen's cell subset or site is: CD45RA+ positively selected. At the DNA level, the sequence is TGTGCCAGCAGCCTGAGGGGAGGAGGCCCCCGGGGGGAAGCTTTCTTT. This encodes CASSLRGGGPRGEAFF.